Sequencing of this T cell receptor (beta chain) was carried out in a study of blood T cell repertoires in COVID-19. Across the study: Acute and convalescent COVID-19 samples came from the United States, Italy and Spain. In each case, the material was cDNA or gDNA derived from T cells, B-cell-depleted T cells, or PBMCs.

CDR1 SGHNT and CDR2 YYREEE come from the germline V gene (reference sequence). Trimming at V came to 3 bases and at J to 8 bases, leaving 5 bases not matched to a gene. The CDR3 extends over 15 amino acids. As processed by the authors: Nucleated cell counts were estimated from reference gene primer amplification. Profiling relied on immunoSEQ multiplex PCR, and the TCRdb table lists in-frame clones only, not all of them. The V and J calls and clone size come from that table; D and trimming were worked out from the DNA. Here the sample spans more than 100,000 clones, about 88% being singletons. The TCR comes from a human donor in a cohort sampled during active COVID-19. Material for sequencing was peripheral blood. The rearrangement uses TRBV5-4 and TRBJ1-6, with 10 bases identical to TRBD1. The CDR3 region has the DNA TGTGCCAGCAGCTACGCCGGGACAGGGGATTCACCCCTCCACTTT. This codes for CASSYAGTGDSPLHF.